Presented here are 19 T cell receptor beta chains from one specimen sequenced in a study of blood T cells in healthy people across ages. Next came a second PCR, run for about 7 to 11 cycles, which used a sample-barcoded 5' primer along with a J-beta primer mix. MiXCR, applied by TCRdb to the 5' RACE reads, yields one record per CDR3 protein. The sample yields roughly 800,000 distinct CDR3 sequences, around a quarter seen once. Separately, the same data were catalogued under a study of T cells of mothers and their children.

Sample: blood. The source is a boy younger than 18 in good health.

Concerning this clonotype itself: At one end the junction does not follow the germline gene, possibly because of a read error. V is TRBV12-3 or TRBV12-4 and J is TRBJ2-5, with D tentatively TRBD2 (6 bases). This CDR3 has 11 amino acids. The CDR3 region is CASSRGGTAAF. In DNA, the CDR3 is TGTGCCAGCAGCCGAGGCGGGACGGCTGCCTTC.

V is TRBV28 and J is TRBJ2-1, with D possibly being TRBD2 (6 bases). The CDR3 is made up of 13 amino acids. The V gene lost 8 bases and the J gene lost 0 bases, with 8 bases spanning the gap. CDR1 is MDHEN, CDR2 SYDVKM, per germline. Here the CDR3 reads CASVADSYNEQFF. Written as DNA, the CDR3 is TGTGCCAGCGTAGCGGACTCCTACAATGAGCAGTTCTTC.

The chain carries TRBV6-4 and TRBJ2-5, with D perhaps TRBD1 or TRBD2 (6 bases each). This CDR3 spans 13 amino acids. Germline V gene sequence: CDR1 MRHNA, CDR2 SNTAGT. Trimming cost V 10 bases and J 4 bases, with 16 bases left between them. The CDR3 DNA is TGTGCCACTCGAGAAGGGGGGCGAGAGACCCAGTACTTC. This codes for CATREGGRETQYF.

There are many counts of this clonotype. This chain links TRBV14 with TRBJ1-2; D ambiguous. The CDR3 is 13 residues long. Germline CDR1 SGHDN, CDR2 FVKESK. V was shortened by 4 bases and J by 2 bases, with 8 bases between the two germline ends. This chain's CDR3 is CASSREENYGYTF. CDR3 DNA sequence: TGTGCCAGCAGCCGTGAGGAGAACTATGGCTACACCTTC. Supplemented by reference TRBV14 and TRBJ1-2, the full variable domain reads EAGVTQFPSHSVIEKGQTVTLRCDPISGHDNLYWYRRVMGKEIKFLLHFVKESKQDESGMPNNRFLAERTGGTYSTLKVQPAELEDSGVYFCASSREENYGYTFGSGTRLTVV.

This clonotype was counted only a few times. The rearrangement links TRBV6-5 to TRBJ1-4; D is uncertain. Germline values: CDR1 MNHEY, CDR2 SVGAGI. The CDR3 runs to 15 residues. The V gene lost 6 bases and the J gene lost 8 bases, with 19 bases spanning the gap. The CDR3 spells CASRGHGSGGEKLFF. The CDR3 nucleotides read TGTGCCAGCAGGGGCCATGGCAGCGGAGGAGAAAAACTGTTTTTT.

Written as DNA, the CDR3 is TGTGCCAGCAGTTTGATGGGGTCCTTCGCCTCCTACAATGAGCAGTTCTTC. Its protein product is CASSLMGSFASYNEQFF. V gene TRBV28 combines with J gene TRBJ2-1; no clear D gene. The ends were cut back, 3 bases at V and 0 bases at J, with 15 bases in the middle. Germline CDR1 MDHEN, CDR2 SYDVKM. The CDR3 has 17 residues.

The V and J genes are TRBV12-3 or TRBV12-4 and TRBJ2-5; maybe TRBD2 (6 bases). V lost 2 bases, J lost 11 bases, and 15 bases lay in between. This CDR3 has 13 residues. As DNA, the CDR3 is TGTGCCAGCAGTTTATGGGGGAGGTCGAGGCAGTACTTC. Protein sequence: CASSLWGRSRQYF.

This clonotype has at least ten counts. CDR3 DNA sequence: TGTGCCAGCGGGGGCTCGTCCTATAATTCACCCCTCCACTTT. Protein: CASGGSSYNSPLHF. The genes are TRBV12-3 or TRBV12-4 and TRBJ1-6; the D gene is possibly TRBD1 (6 bases). The ends were cut back, 8 bases at V and 1 base at J, with 9 bases in the middle. The CDR3 contains 14 residues.

This clonotype showed up many times. This rearrangement joins TRBV29-1 to TRBJ2-7; perhaps TRBD2 as D (6 bases). Between the trimmed V and J ends, which lost 7 bases and 5 bases, there was a span of 15 bases. There are 12 residues in the CDR3. Per germline, CDR1 SQVTM and CDR2 ANQGSEA. The CDR3 loop is CSAEGGADEQYF. CDR3 sequence (DNA): TGCAGCGCAGAAGGAGGGGCCGACGAGCAGTACTTC.

The chain's CDR3 is CASSPLDTEAFF. The CDR3 nucleotides read TGTGCCAGCAGCCCCCTTGACACTGAAGCTTTCTTT. The chain has TRBV7-3 and TRBJ1-1, with D uncertain. The CDR3 consists of 12 residues. Looked up from germline, CDR1 is SGHTA and CDR2 is FQGTGA. With 5 bases removed from V and 3 bases from J, the gap between germline ends came to 7 bases.

This chain connects TRBV10-2 to TRBJ2-7; D may be TRBD1 (6 bases). The germline gives CDR1 WSHSY, CDR2 SAAADI. V lost 7 bases to trimming and J lost 2 bases, with 21 bases between them. CDR3 length equals 16 residues. The DNA of the CDR3 is TGCGCCAGCAATCTGCTAAGACAGGATGAAGCCTACGAGCAGTACTTC. Translated: CASNLLRQDEAYEQYF.

This chain links TRBV18 with TRBJ2-5, with D hard to call. The last part of the DNA fits TRBJ2-7 better; the J call may be wrong. This CDR3 is 14 amino acids long. Germline V CDR1 and CDR2: KGHSH, LQKENI. The CDR3 sequence: CASSPKTNHYEQYF. The CDR3 DNA follows: TGTGCCAGCTCACCAAAGACGAATCACTACGAGCAGTACTTC.

The chain combines TRBV20-1 with TRBJ2-3, with unresolved D. V lost 7 bases, J lost 9 bases, and 11 bases lay in between. The CDR3 totals 10 residues. Germline lookup yields CDR1 DFQATT and CDR2 SNEGSKA (reference sequence). The CDR3 DNA reads as TGCAGTGGGAACCCTGGGACGCAGTATTTT. It specifies CSGNPGTQYF.

The J gene is TRBJ2-7, the V gene TRBV9; a possible D gene is TRBD2 (6 bases). Trimming pared 0 bases from V and 7 bases from J, leaving 20 bases between. Germline V lookup: CDR1 SGDLS, CDR2 YYNGEE. The CDR3 spans 16 residues. The CDR3 DNA reads as TGTGCCAGCAGCGTAGCCGTAACGGGAGTCCCGGTAGAGCAGTACTTC. Amino acid sequence: CASSVAVTGVPVEQYF.

The chain employs TRBV11-3 and TRBJ2-5; maybe TRBD1 (5 bases). The CDR3 runs 15 residues. Germline CDR1 and CDR2: SGHNT and YENEEA. Trimming removed 5 bases from V and 2 bases from J, with 15 bases in between. The CDR3 nucleotides are TGTGCCAGCAGCCTGGGGCGTCTAGGGCAAGAGACCCAGTACTTC. This codes for CASSLGRLGQETQYF.

The chain recombines TRBV12-3 or TRBV12-4 with TRBJ2-7, with TRBD1 as a possible D gene (6 bases). V lost 5 bases and J lost 3, with 14 bases in between. The length of the CDR3 is 14 residues. CDR3 region: CASSQGRGLYEQYF. The DNA for the CDR3 is TGTGCCAGCAGTCAGGGCAGGGGTCTCTACGAGCAGTACTTC.

J is TRBJ2-7 and V is TRBV5-1; 7 bases map to TRBD1. The CDR3 is 14 amino acids. V shed 3 bases and J 4 bases; nucleotides not matched to a gene: 7. Germline V gene sequence: CDR1 SGHRS, CDR2 YFSETQ. The CDR3 loop is CASSWTGPRYEQYF. CDR3 bases: TGCGCCAGCAGCTGGACAGGCCCGCGTTACGAGCAGTACTTC. The entire variable domain, with the rest obtained from reference TRBV5-1 and TRBJ2-7, is as follows: KAGVTQTPRYLIKTRGQQVTLSCSPISGHRSVSWYQQTPGQGLQFLFEYFSETQRNKGNFPGRFSGRQFSNSRSEMNVSTLELGDSALYLCASSWTGPRYEQYFGPGTRLTVT.

The rearrangement joins TRBV6-1 to TRBJ2-5; a weak D match, TRBD2 (6 bases). The end of the DNA fits TRBJ2-7 better, so the J call may be wrong. This CDR3 contains 15 residues. Germline V CDR1 and CDR2: MNHNS, SASEGT. CDR3 in amino acids: CASIRGSGGLYEQYF. CDR3 bases: TGTGCCAGCATCCGGGGGTCCGGGGGACTCTACGAGCAGTACTTC.

The chain is built from TRBV7-3 and TRBJ2-6; D remains unclear. Germline V gene lookup returns CDR1 SGHTA and CDR2 FQGTGA. Trimming removed 2 bases from V and 0 bases from J, with 14 bases in between. The CDR3 has 18 residues. The CDR3: CASSLYGQDLSGANVLTF. CDR3 coding DNA: TGTGCCAGCAGCTTATACGGTCAGGACCTCTCTGGGGCCAACGTCCTGACTTTC.